Each of the 21 T cell receptor beta chains below was sequenced from the same sample in a study of blood T cells in healthy people across ages. The use of a sample-barcoded 5' primer and a J-beta primer mix characterized a second PCR of roughly 7 to 11 cycles. TCRdb processed the 5' RACE reads anew with MiXCR; each CDR3 protein has one entry. The sample has 850,000 or so distinct CDR3 sequences; 25% to 30% are singletons. The specimen was blood. All receptors come from a woman older than 75 in good health.

A remark on this clonotype: This may stem from a read error, because a much larger clone lies one nucleotide away. The rearrangement uses TRBV20-1 and TRBJ2-3; unclear D gene. The CDR3 is 14 residues long. Germline V gene data show CDR1 as DFQATT and CDR2 as SNEGSKA (reference sequence). V gave up 6 bases and J gave up 4 bases, with 17 bases separating them. The CDR3 DNA sequence: TGCAGTGCCCCTACGCCGGATGGCGCAGATACGCAGTATTTT. Its translation is CSAPTPDGADTQYF.

This clonotype has a single count. As the CDR3 is not closed by the conserved phenylalanine or tryptophan, this likely results from a read error. V and J are TRBV7-6 and TRBJ2-3; D not certain. CDR1 SGHVS and CDR2 FNYEAQ come from the germline V gene. This CDR3 has 11 amino acids. The V end was cut by 2 bases, the J end by 6 bases, with 3 bases between. CDR3 region: CASSLSDTQYL. CDR3 in DNA: TGTGCCAGCAGCTTAAGCGATACGCAGTATTTG.

This clonotype appeared many times. The chain employs TRBV4-3 and TRBJ2-6; D call uncertain. Germline V lookup: CDR1 LGHNA, CDR2 YSLEER. The length of the CDR3 is 17 residues. Trimming pared 0 bases from V and 3 bases from J, leaving 12 bases between. This CDR3 reads CASSQDSEPGGANVLTF. CDR3 nucleotide sequence: TGCGCCAGCAGCCAAGACTCCGAACCAGGTGGGGCCAACGTCCTGACTTTC.

In this sample, this clonotype turned up many times. The rearrangement links TRBV10-1 to TRBJ2-3; D unclear. Germline CDR1 WNHNN, CDR2 SYGVQD (reference sequence). This CDR3 is built from 13 residues. With 4 bases removed from V and 7 bases from J, the gap between germline ends came to 12 bases. CDR3 DNA sequence: TGCGCCAGCAGTGGGACCGACGGTTATACGCAGTATTTT. This gives the protein CASSGTDGYTQYF.

This clonotype was counted a few times. CDR3 amino acids: CAWSSGGNTEAFF. In nucleotides, the CDR3 is TGTGCCTGGAGCTCTGGGGGGAACACTGAAGCTTTCTTT. V and J are TRBV30 and TRBJ1-1; D is possibly TRBD1 (5 bases). CDR1 is GTSNPN, CDR2 SVGIG, per germline (reference sequence). V lost 3 bases, J lost 1 base, and 9 bases lay in between. The CDR3 totals 13 residues.

The table lists this clonotype with many counts. V gene TRBV27 combines with J gene TRBJ2-4; the D call may be TRBD1 or TRBD2 (5 bases each). Germline CDR1 is MNHEY and CDR2 is SMNVEV (reference sequence). The V end was cut by 2 bases, the J end by 9 bases, with 14 bases between. CDR3 size: 14 residues. CDR3 DNA: TGTGCCAGCAGTTTAGGGGGTGGCGGAACCATTCAGTACTTC. Amino acids: CASSLGGGGTIQYF.

This clonotype has just a few counts. A much bigger clone sits one base away, suggesting this may be a read error. The rearrangement links TRBV6-2 or TRBV6-3 to TRBJ2-1; D remains unclear. The DNA end is a closer match to TRBJ2-7, so the J assignment may be wrong. Germline CDR1 and CDR2: MNHEY and SVGEGT. The CDR3 totals 15 residues. The CDR3 region is CASSRSDGAYNEQYF. The CDR3 bases are TGTGCCAGCAGTAGGTCGGACGGAGCCTACAATGAGCAGTACTTC.

Concerning this clonotype: A much bigger clone sits one base away, suggesting this may be a read error. J is TRBJ2-7 and V is TRBV3-1; 11 bases agree with TRBD2. The DNA matches TRBJ2-5 better at its end, which makes the J call doubtful. Germline loops: CDR1 LGHDT, CDR2 YNNKEL (reference sequence). The CDR3 consists of 18 residues. CDR3 amino acids: CASNQVLAGGTWEETQYF. As DNA, the CDR3 is TGTGCCAGCAACCAAGTGCTAGCGGGGGGAACTTGGGAGGAGACCCAGTACTTC.

The chain combines TRBV20-1 with TRBJ2-1; D gene unclear. V gave up 0 bases and J gave up 0 bases, with 9 bases separating them. The CDR3 runs to 15 residues. The germline gives CDR1 DFQATT, CDR2 SNEGSKA (reference sequence). The CDR3 sequence: CSARDPTSSYNEQFF. CDR3 in DNA: TGCAGTGCTAGAGATCCCACGAGCTCCTACAATGAGCAGTTCTTC.

This clonotype occurred a few times. The V gene is TRBV29-1, the J gene TRBJ1-6; possible D gene TRBD1, 6 bases. Deletions cut 7 bases from V and 4 bases from J, with 11 bases between. The CDR3 contains 13 residues. Germline V gene sequence: CDR1 SQVTM, CDR2 ANQGSEA. The CDR3 is CSARQDYNSPLHF. In nucleotides, the CDR3 is TGCAGCGCCAGACAGGATTATAATTCACCCCTCCACTTT.

Many counts were recorded for this clonotype. The chain uses TRBV10-3 and TRBJ2-3; TRBD2 agrees at 7 bases. The junction had 4 bases not matched to a gene; V was cut back by 0 bases and J by 4 bases. From germline, CDR1 is ENHRY and CDR2 SYGVKD. CDR3 length: 15 residues. In DNA form, the CDR3 reads TGTGCCATCAGTGAGTCAGGACTAGAAGCAGATACGCAGTATTTT. Translation: CAISESGLEADTQYF.

This clonotype was counted between two and nine times. This chain's CDR3 is CASKKGLIYQPQHF. DNA for the CDR3: TGTGCCAGCAAGAAGGGGCTGATCTATCAGCCCCAGCATTTT. The chain has TRBV28 and TRBJ1-5; possible D gene TRBD1, 5 bases. Germline V lookup: CDR1 MDHEN, CDR2 SYDVKM. Trimming took off 7 bases at V and 5 bases at J, with 15 bases between the two ends. This CDR3 has 14 residues.

Remarks on this clonotype: One base away lies a much larger clone, so this may be a sequencing read error. The chain recombines TRBV29-1 with TRBJ2-5, with 7 positions matching TRBD1. CDR3 size: 13 residues. From germline, CDR1 is SQVTM and CDR2 ANQGSEA. CDR3 amino acids: CSAEQTGMREQYF. The DNA for the CDR3 is TGCAGCGCTGAACAGACAGGGATGAGGGAGCAGTACTTC.

This clonotype was picked up a small number of times. J is TRBJ1-2 and V is TRBV19; 9 bases are a match to TRBD1. Germline V lookup: CDR1 LNHDA, CDR2 SQIVND (reference sequence). This CDR3 comprises 15 residues. Germline trimming cut 4 bases from V and 1 base from J; bases unmatched to any gene: 4. CDR3 nucleotide sequence: TGTGCCAGTAGTAAGCCGGGACAGGGTAACTATGGCTACACCTTC. This translates into CASSKPGQGNYGYTF.

This clonotype was seen repeatedly, ten times or more. The rearrangement uses TRBV5-1 and TRBJ2-3; a possible D gene is TRBD1 (6 bases). The V gene lost 0 bases and the J gene lost 2 bases, with 13 bases spanning the gap. Germline V gene sequence: CDR1 SGHRS, CDR2 YFSETQ. There are 16 residues in the CDR3. CDR3 sequence reads: CASSLATGRHTDTQYF. CDR3 DNA: TGCGCCAGCAGCTTGGCCACAGGGCGTCACACAGATACGCAGTATTTT.

The J gene is TRBJ1-5, the V gene TRBV6-2 or TRBV6-3; D is perhaps TRBD1 (6 bases). This CDR3 region has 16 residues. Germline-derived CDR1 and CDR2 are MNHEY and SVGEGT. With 6 bases removed from V and 3 bases from J, the gap between germline ends came to 18 bases. The CDR3, as DNA: TGTGCCAGCAGCACCGACCGCGGGACAAACAATCAGCCCCAGCATTTT. It codes for CASSTDRGTNNQPQHF.

This clonotype was counted at least ten times. The rearrangement links TRBV24-1 to TRBJ1-2; D unresolved. The CDR3 sequence is 14 residues long. Germline CDR1 reads KGHDR; CDR2 reads SFDVKD. Trimming cost V 3 bases and J 5 bases, with 12 bases left between them. The DNA of the CDR3 is TGTGCCACCAGTGATGAGGCAGGCTTATATGGCTACACCTTC. This sequence encodes CATSDEAGLYGYTF.

This clonotype has just a few counts. Here the CDR3 DNA reads TGTGCCAGCAGCCAAGGCTGGACTGATTCACCCCTCCACTTT. This encodes CASSQGWTDSPLHF. The V gene is TRBV3-1, the J gene TRBJ1-6; D is uncertain. Germline CDR1 LGHDT, CDR2 YNNKEL (reference sequence). The ends were cut back, 1 base at V and 8 bases at J, with 9 bases in the middle. The CDR3 runs to 14 residues.

As to this clonotype: As the CDR3 is not closed by the conserved phenylalanine or tryptophan, this likely results from a read error. The chain links TRBV10-3 to TRBJ1-2, with TRBD1 identical over 7 bases. Germline V CDR1 and CDR2: ENHRY, SYGVKD. This CDR3 has 16 amino acids. The CDR3 DNA reads as TGTGCCATCAGTGAGTCAGGGGGCCCCGCTAACTATGGTTACACCTTA. Amino acids: CAISESGGPANYGYTL.

The genes are TRBV6-4 and TRBJ2-5, with TRBD2 identical over 12 bases. The J call could be wrong; TRBJ2-7 is a better fit for the DNA end. Germline V gives CDR1 MRHNA, CDR2 SNTAGT. The CDR3 contains 15 residues. The CDR3 coding sequence is TGTGCCAGCAGTGACAGGACTAGCGGGATATACGAGCAGTACTTC. Protein product: CASSDRTSGIYEQYF.

A few counts support this clonotype. The J gene is TRBJ1-1, the V gene TRBV12-3 or TRBV12-4, with 8 bases that match TRBD1. The CDR3 runs 14 residues. V shed 6 bases and J 2 bases; nucleotides not matched to a gene: 5. Written as DNA, the CDR3 is TGTGCCAGCAGGTCGACAGGGGTCAACACTGAAGCTTTCTTT. Protein: CASRSTGVNTEAFF.